Detailed here is one T cell receptor (beta chain). This likely comes from a read error, as the CDR3 has no conserved phenylalanine or tryptophan at its end. This sample is part of a study of regulatory T cells in long-lasting Graves disease. This CDR3 spans 14 amino acids. The J segment lost 3 bases and the V segment lost 5 bases, leaving 6 bases of the junction unmatched. Looked up from germline, CDR1 is LGHDT and CDR2 is YNNKEL (reference sequence). Relying on iRepertoire HTBI primers and Arm-PCR of CDR3 regions, the team built TCR beta libraries. Each CDR3 protein gets one entry after TCRdb re-called the multiplex PCR reads with MiXCR. Here the sample spans around 500,000 distinct CDR3 sequences, more than 10% being singletons. Noted time point: newly diagnosed GD, antithyroid drugs for less than 3 months. PBMCs were the source of the RNA used for TCR sequencing. In addition, the sample was reused for a study of T cells in Graves' hyperthyroidism and ophthalmopathy.

The V gene is TRBV3-1, the J gene TRBJ2-7; 8 bases map to TRBD1. The TCR was taken from a woman aged 30 to 39 with Graves disease. The sequences come from peripheral blood mononuclear cells (PBMCs), collected at new diagnosis, from a patient treated with antithyroid drugs. CDR3 region: CASSTMTGDYEQYL. The CDR3 DNA is TGTGCCAGCAGCACAATGACAGGGGACTACGAGCAGTACCTC.